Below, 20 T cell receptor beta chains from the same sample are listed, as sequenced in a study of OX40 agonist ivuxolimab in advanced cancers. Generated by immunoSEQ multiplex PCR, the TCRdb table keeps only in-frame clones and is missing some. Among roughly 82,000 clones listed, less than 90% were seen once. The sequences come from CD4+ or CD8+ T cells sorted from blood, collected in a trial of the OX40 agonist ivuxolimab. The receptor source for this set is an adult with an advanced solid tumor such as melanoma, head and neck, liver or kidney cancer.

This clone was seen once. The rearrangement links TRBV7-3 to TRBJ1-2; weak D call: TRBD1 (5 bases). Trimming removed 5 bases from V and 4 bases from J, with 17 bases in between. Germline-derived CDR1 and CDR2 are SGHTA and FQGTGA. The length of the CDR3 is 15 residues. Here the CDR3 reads CASSPGGAGGYGYTF. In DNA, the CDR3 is TGTGCCAGCAGCCCGGGCGGGGCGGGGGGCTATGGCTACACCTTC.

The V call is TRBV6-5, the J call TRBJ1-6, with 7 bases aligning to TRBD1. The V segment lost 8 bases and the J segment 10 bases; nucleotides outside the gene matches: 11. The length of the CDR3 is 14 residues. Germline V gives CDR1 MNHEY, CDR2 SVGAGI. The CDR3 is CASRPTGTGSPLHF. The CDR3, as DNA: TGTGCCAGCCGACCGACAGGGACGGGATCACCCCTCCACTTT.

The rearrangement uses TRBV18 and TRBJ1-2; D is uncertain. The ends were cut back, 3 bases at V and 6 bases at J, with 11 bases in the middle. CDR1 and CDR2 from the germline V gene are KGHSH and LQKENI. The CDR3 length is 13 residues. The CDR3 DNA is TGTGCCAGCTCACCGCACTCATGGGATGGCTACACCTTC. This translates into CASSPHSWDGYTF.

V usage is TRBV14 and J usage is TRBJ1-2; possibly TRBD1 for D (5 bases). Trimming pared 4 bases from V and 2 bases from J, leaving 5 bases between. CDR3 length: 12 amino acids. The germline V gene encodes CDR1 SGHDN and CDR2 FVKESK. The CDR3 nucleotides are TGTGCCAGCAGCCGACAGAACTATGGCTACACCTTC. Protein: CASSRQNYGYTF.

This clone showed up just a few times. CDR3 protein: CASSRHGTGTNYGYTF. The CDR3 nucleotides are TGCGCCAGCAGCCGACACGGGACAGGAACTAACTATGGCTACACCTTC. The V gene is TRBV4-1, the J gene TRBJ1-2; TRBD1 matches 8 bases. V lost 4 bases and J lost 0; bases outside the gene matches: 7. Germline CDR1 is MGHRA and CDR2 is YSYEKL. CDR3 length: 16 residues.

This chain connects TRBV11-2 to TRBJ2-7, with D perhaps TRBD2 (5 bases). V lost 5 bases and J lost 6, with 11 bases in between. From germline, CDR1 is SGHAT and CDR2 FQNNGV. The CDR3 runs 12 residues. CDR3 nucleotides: TGTGCCAGCAGCACGGGAAAGGGCGAGCAGTACTTC. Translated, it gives CASSTGKGEQYF. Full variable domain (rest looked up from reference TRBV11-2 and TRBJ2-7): EAGVAQSPRYKIIEKRQSVAFWCNPISGHATLYWYQQILGQGPKLLIQFQNNGVVDDSQLPKDRFSAERLKGVDSTLKIQPAKLEDSAVYLCASSTGKGEQYFGPGTRLTVT.

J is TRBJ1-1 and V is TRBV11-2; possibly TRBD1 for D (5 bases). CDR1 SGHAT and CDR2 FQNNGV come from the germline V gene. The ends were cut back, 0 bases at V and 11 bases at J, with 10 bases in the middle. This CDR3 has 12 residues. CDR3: CASSLEGVSAFF. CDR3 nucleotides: TGTGCCAGCAGCTTAGAGGGGGTCAGTGCTTTCTTT. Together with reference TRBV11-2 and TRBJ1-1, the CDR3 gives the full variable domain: EAGVAQSPRYKIIEKRQSVAFWCNPISGHATLYWYQQILGQGPKLLIQFQNNGVVDDSQLPKDRFSAERLKGVDSTLKIQPAKLEDSAVYLCASSLEGVSAFFGQGTRLTVV.

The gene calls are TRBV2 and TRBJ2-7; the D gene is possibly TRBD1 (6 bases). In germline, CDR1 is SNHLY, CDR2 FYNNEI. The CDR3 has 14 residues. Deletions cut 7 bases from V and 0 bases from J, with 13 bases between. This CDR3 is CASKQGLASYEQYF. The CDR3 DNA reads TGTGCCAGCAAACAGGGTCTTGCCTCCTACGAGCAGTACTTC.

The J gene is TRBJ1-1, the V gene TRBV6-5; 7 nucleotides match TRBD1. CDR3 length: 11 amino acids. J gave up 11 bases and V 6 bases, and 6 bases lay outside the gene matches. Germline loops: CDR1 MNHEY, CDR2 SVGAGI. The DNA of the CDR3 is TGTGCCAGCAGACGACAGGGAAAGGCTTTCTTT. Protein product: CASRRQGKAFF.

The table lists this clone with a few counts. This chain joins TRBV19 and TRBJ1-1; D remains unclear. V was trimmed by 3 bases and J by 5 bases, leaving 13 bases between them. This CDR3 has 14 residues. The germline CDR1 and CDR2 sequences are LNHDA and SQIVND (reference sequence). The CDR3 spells CASSMGIGVTEAFF. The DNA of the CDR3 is TGTGCCAGTAGTATGGGAATTGGAGTGACTGAAGCTTTCTTT.

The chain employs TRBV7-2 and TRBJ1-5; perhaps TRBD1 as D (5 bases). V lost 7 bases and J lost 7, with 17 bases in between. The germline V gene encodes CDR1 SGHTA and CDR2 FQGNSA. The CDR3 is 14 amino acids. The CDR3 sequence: CASNRLGGDQPQHF. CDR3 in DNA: TGTGCCAGCAACCGCTTGGGGGGGGACCAGCCCCAGCATTTT. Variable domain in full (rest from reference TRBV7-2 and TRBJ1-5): GAGVSQSPSNKVTEKGKDVELRCDPISGHTALYWYRQSLGQGLEFLIYFQGNSAPDKSGLPSDRFSAERTGGSVSTLTIQRTQQEDSAVYLCASNRLGGDQPQHFGDGTRLSIL.

CDR3 sequence (DNA): TGTGCCAGCAGCTTGGGAGATCAGCCCCAGCATTTT. Amino acid sequence: CASSLGDQPQHF. The chain recombines TRBV5-7 with TRBJ1-5; D call uncertain. TRBV5-7 is flagged as an ORF with uncertain function. Trimming left V 0 bases short and J 5 bases short, with 3 bases between. This CDR3 has 12 amino acids.

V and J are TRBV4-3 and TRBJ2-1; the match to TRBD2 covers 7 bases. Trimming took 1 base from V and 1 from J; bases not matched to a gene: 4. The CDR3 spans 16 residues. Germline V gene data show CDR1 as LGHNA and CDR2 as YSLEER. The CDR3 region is CASSQAASGSYNEQFF. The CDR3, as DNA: TGCGCCAGCAGCCAAGCCGCTAGCGGATCCTACAATGAGCAGTTCTTC.

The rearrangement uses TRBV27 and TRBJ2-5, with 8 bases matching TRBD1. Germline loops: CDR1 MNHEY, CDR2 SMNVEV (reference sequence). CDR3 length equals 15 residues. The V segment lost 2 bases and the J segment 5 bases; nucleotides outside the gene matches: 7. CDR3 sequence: CASSLSGQGFETQYF. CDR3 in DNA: TGTGCCAGCAGTTTAAGTGGACAGGGCTTTGAGACCCAGTACTTC.

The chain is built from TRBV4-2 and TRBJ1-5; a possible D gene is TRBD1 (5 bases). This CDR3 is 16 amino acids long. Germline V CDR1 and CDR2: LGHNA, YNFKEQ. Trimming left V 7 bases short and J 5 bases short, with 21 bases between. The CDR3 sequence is CASTPHDGGTDQPQHF. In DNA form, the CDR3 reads TGTGCCAGCACCCCCCACGATGGGGGGACCGATCAGCCCCAGCATTTT.

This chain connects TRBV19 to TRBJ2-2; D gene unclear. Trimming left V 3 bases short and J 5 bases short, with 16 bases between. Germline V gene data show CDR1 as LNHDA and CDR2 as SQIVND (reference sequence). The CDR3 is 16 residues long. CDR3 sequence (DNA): TGTGCCAGTAGTATTCACCAACCTCAGAGGACCGGGGAGCTGTTTTTT. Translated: CASSIHQPQRTGELFF.

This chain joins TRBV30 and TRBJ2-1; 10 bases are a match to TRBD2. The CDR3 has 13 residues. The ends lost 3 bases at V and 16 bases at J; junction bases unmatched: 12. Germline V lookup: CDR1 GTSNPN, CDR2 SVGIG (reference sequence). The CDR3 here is CAWRAGTSAQGFF. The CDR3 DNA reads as TGTGCCTGGAGAGCCGGGACTAGCGCCCAGGGCTTCTTC.

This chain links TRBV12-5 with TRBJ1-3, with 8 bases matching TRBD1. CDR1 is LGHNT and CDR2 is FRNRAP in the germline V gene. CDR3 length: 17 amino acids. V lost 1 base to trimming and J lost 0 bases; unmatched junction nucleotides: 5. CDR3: CASGLDRGDRSGNTIYF. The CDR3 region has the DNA TGTGCTAGTGGTTTGGACAGGGGGGACCGCTCTGGAAACACCATATATTTT.

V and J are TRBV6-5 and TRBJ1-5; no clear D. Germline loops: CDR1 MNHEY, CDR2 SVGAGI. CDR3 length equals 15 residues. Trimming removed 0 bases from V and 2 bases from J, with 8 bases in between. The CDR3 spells CASSYSRRGNQPQHF. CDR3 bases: TGTGCCAGCAGTTACTCGAGGAGAGGCAATCAGCCCCAGCATTTT.

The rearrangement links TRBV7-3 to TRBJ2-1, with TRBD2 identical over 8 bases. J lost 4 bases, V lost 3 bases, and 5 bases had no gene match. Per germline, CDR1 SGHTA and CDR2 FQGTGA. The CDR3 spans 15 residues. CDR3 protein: CASSFGGGLYNEQFF. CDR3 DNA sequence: TGTGCCAGCAGCTTTGGCGGGGGGTTATACAATGAGCAGTTCTTC.